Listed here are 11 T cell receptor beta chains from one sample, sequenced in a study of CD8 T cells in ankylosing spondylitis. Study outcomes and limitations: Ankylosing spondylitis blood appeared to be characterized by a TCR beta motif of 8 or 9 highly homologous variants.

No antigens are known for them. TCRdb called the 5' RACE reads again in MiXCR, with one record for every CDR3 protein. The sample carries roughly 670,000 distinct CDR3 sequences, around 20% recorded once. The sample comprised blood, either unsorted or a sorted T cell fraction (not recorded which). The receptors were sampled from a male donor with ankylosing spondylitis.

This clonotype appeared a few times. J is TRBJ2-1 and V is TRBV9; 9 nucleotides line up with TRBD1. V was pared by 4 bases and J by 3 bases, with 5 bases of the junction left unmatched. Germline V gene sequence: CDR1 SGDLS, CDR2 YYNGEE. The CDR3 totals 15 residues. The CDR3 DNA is TGTGCCAGCAGCCCCCGACAGGGGGACTACAATGAGCAGTTCTTC. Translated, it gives CASSPRQGDYNEQFF.

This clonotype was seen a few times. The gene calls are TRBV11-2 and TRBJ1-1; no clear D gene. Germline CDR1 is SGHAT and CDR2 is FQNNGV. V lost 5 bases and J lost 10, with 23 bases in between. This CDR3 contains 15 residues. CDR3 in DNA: TGTGCCAGCAGCCCTACAAACCTAGGGTGGCGGGGAGCTTTCTTT. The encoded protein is CASSPTNLGWRGAFF.

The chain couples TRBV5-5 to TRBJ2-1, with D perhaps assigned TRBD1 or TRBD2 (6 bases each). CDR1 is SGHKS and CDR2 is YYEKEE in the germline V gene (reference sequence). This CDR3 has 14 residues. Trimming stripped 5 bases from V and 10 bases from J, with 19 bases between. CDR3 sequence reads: CASRPGWGAEEQFF. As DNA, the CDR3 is TGTGCCAGCAGACCGGGTTGGGGGGCGGAGGAGCAGTTCTTC.

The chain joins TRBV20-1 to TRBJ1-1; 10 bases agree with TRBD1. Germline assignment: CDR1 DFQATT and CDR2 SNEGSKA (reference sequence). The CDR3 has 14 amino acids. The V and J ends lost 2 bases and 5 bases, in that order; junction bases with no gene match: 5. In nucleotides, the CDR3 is TGCAGTGCTAGAACGACAGGGGGCAATACTGAAGCTTTCTTT. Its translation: CSARTTGGNTEAFF.

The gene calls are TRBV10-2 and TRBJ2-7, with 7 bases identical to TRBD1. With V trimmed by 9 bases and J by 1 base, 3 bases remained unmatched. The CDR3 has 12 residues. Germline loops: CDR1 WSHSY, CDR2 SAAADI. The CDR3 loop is CASWDSSYEQYF. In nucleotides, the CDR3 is TGCGCCAGTTGGGACAGTTCCTACGAGCAGTACTTC.

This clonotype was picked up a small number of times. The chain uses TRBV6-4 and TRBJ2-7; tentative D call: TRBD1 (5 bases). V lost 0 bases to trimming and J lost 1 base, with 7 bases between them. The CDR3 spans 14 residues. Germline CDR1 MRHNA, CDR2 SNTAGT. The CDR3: CASSDSTVSYEQYF. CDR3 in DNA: TGTGCCAGCAGTGACTCGACAGTTTCCTACGAGCAGTACTTC.

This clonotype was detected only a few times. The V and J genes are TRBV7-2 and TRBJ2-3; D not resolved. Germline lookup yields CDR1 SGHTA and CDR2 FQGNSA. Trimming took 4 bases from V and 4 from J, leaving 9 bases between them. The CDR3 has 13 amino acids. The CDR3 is CASSSPMSDTQYF. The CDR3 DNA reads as TGTGCCAGCAGCTCCCCGATGTCAGATACGCAGTATTTT.

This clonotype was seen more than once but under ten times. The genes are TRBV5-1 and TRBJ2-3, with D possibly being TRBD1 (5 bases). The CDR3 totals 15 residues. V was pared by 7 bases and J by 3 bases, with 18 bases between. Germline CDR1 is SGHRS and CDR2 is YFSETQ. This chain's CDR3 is CASGPLGPGTDTQYF. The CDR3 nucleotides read TGCGCCAGCGGACCTTTGGGGCCGGGTACAGATACGCAGTATTTT.

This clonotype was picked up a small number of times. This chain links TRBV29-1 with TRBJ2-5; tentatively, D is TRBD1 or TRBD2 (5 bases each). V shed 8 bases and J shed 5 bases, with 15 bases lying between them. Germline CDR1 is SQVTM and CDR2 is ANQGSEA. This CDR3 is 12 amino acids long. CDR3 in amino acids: CSTRDPMETQYF. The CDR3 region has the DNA TGCAGCACACGGGACCCAATGGAGACCCAGTACTTC.

CDR3 residues: CASSSGRWERGDRPPGELFF. The CDR3 region has the DNA TGTGCCAGCAGCTCCGGGAGGTGGGAGCGGGGGGACCGCCCCCCCGGGGAGCTGTTTTTT. This chain connects TRBV6-2 or TRBV6-3 to TRBJ2-2, with 9 bases identical to TRBD2. After removal of 6 bases from V and 6 bases from J, the junction contained 23 bases not matched to a gene. The germline V gene has CDR1 MNHEY and CDR2 SVGEGT. The CDR3 length is 20 residues.

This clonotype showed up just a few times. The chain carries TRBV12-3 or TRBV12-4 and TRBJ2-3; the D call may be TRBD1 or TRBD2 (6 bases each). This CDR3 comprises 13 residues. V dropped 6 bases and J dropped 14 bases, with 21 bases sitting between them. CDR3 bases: TGTGCCAGCAGCCTTACCCACAGTGAGGGGGGGTATTTT. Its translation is CASSLTHSEGGYF.